These 28 T cell receptor beta chains share one sample of origin, sequenced in a study of T-cell reconstitution after alpha-beta-depleted transplantation in children. Unique molecular identifiers were incorporated into the prepared TCRbeta library. TCRdb itself ran the PCR reads through MiXCR, one entry per CDR3 protein. The sample has 200,000 to 300,000 distinct CDR3 sequences; around 7.8% are singletons. Source: PBMCs, mostly from graft donor cells, taken 180 days after TCRalphabeta/CD19-depleted stem cell transplant. These receptors were taken from a male patient between 10 and 17 years old who had a stem cell transplant for acute lymphoblastic leukemia, so the T cells may come from the graft donor.

This clonotype showed up many times. The V gene is TRBV5-1, the J gene TRBJ1-1; D perhaps matches TRBD1 (5 bases). CDR3 length: 13 residues. Trimming removed 0 bases from V and 10 bases from J, with 13 bases in between. Per the germline V gene, CDR1 is SGHRS and CDR2 is YFSETQ. CDR3 in amino acids: CASSLGGAAPAFF. The CDR3 region has the DNA TGCGCCAGCAGCTTGGGTGGGGCCGCCCCAGCTTTCTTT.

Here the CDR3 reads CASSEAAAEEQFF. The CDR3 DNA reads TGTGCCAGCAGTGAAGCGGCCGCAGAGGAGCAGTTCTTC. V and J are TRBV2 and TRBJ2-1; D call uncertain. V lost 0 bases, J lost 10 bases, and 10 bases lay in between. CDR3 size: 13 residues. CDR1 is SNHLY and CDR2 is FYNNEI in the germline V gene. The whole variable domain, remainder taken from reference TRBV2 and TRBJ2-1, is EPEVTQTPSHQVTQMGQEVILRCVPISNHLYFYWYRQILGQKVEFLVSFYNNEISEKSEIFDDQFSVERPDGSNFTLKIRSTKLEDSAMYFCASSEAAAEEQFFGPGTRLTVL.

This clonotype was recorded many times. CDR3 region: CASTPRTATDTQYF. The CDR3 DNA is TGTGCCAGTACCCCCCGGACGGCCACAGATACGCAGTATTTT. The chain couples TRBV19 to TRBJ2-3; D gene ambiguous. There are 14 residues in the CDR3. Looked up from germline, CDR1 is LNHDA and CDR2 is SQIVND (reference sequence). The V end was cut by 7 bases, the J end by 2 bases, with 13 bases between.

This clonotype showed up many times. The chain has TRBV28 and TRBJ2-1; 9 bases align to TRBD2. Germline loops: CDR1 MDHEN, CDR2 SYDVKM. The CDR3 spans 15 residues. The J segment lost 5 bases and the V segment lost 2 bases, leaving 4 bases of the junction unmatched. The chain's CDR3 is CASSLIRLADNEQFF. CDR3 DNA sequence: TGTGCCAGCAGTTTAATAAGACTAGCGGACAATGAGCAGTTCTTC.

This clonotype came up many times. The J gene is TRBJ2-7, the V gene TRBV9, with 7 bases lining up with TRBD1. The J segment lost 0 bases and the V segment lost 0 bases, leaving 9 bases of the junction unmatched. Germline V gene data show CDR1 as SGDLS and CDR2 as YYNGEE. The CDR3 has 17 amino acids. In DNA form, the CDR3 reads TGTGCCAGCAGCGTAGACAGGGGTCCTCTGAGCTCCTACGAGCAGTACTTC. This encodes CASSVDRGPLSSYEQYF. The full variable domain, its missing parts supplied by reference TRBV9 and TRBJ2-7, is DSGVTQTPKHLITATGQRVTLRCSPRSGDLSVYWYQQSLDQGLQFLIQYYNGEERAKGNILERFSAQQFPDLHSELNLSSLELGDSALYFCASSVDRGPLSSYEQYFGPGTRLTVT.

This clonotype showed up just a few times. A much larger clone is a single base away; this may be a read error. The V call is TRBV29-1, the J call TRBJ2-1; the D gene could be TRBD1 or TRBD2 (5 bases each). The CDR3 loop spans 18 amino acids. Looked up from germline, CDR1 is SQVTM and CDR2 is ANQGSEA. CDR3 in amino acids: CSVEEHISLRVEGNEHFF. The CDR3 DNA follows: TGCAGCGTTGAAGAACACATTAGCCTCAGGGTTGAGGGGAATGAGCATTTCTTC.

This clonotype was observed many times. This rearrangement joins TRBV7-2 to TRBJ2-3; unclear D gene. V was clipped by 5 bases and J by 4 bases, with 7 bases between them. This CDR3 contains 12 residues. Germline V gene data show CDR1 as SGHTA and CDR2 as FQGNSA. The CDR3 reads CASSQSSDTQYF. The CDR3 nucleotides read TGTGCCAGCAGCCAATCGTCAGATACGCAGTATTTT.

In its sample, this clonotype was seen many times. This chain uses TRBV7-6 with TRBJ1-1; D may be TRBD1 (6 bases). Germline-derived CDR1 and CDR2 are SGHVS and FNYEAQ. The V and J ends lost 5 bases and 5 bases respectively, with 12 bases between them. The CDR3 has 13 amino acids. The CDR3 coding sequence is TGTGCCAGCAGCACCAGGGGAGGTACTGAAGCTTTCTTT. As protein: CASSTRGGTEAFF.

This clonotype has a count of ten or more. This chain joins TRBV7-9 and TRBJ1-2, with TRBD1 identical over 7 bases. The CDR3 is made up of 13 amino acids. Unmatched junction bases numbered 4, after V lost 5 bases and J lost 4 bases. Germline CDR1 SEHNR, CDR2 FQNEAQ (reference sequence). CDR3 loop: CASSQGQLYGYTF. CDR3 DNA sequence: TGTGCCAGCAGCCAGGGACAGCTCTATGGCTACACCTTC.

This clonotype was seen once. Since no conserved phenylalanine or tryptophan closes the CDR3, a read error is the likely cause. The chain recombines TRBV10-3 with TRBJ2-5; D may be TRBD2 (6 bases). The V and J ends lost 2 bases and 5 bases respectively, with 6 bases between them. Germline assignment: CDR1 ENHRY and CDR2 SYGVKD. The length of the CDR3 is 12 residues. CDR3: CAISEGGETQYS. CDR3 nucleotide sequence: TGTGCCATCAGTGAGGGGGGGGAGACCCAGTACTCC.

At least ten counts were recorded for this clonotype. J is TRBJ2-3 and V is TRBV2, with a possible D match to TRBD1 (5 bases). The V end lost 8 bases, the J end lost 2 bases, and 14 bases lay between the germline ends. Germline-derived CDR1 and CDR2 are SNHLY and FYNNEI. This CDR3 has 14 residues. The DNA of the CDR3 is TGTGCCAGCTCCATAAGGGGAAACACAGATACGCAGTATTTT. Its protein is CASSIRGNTDTQYF.

In its sample, this clonotype was seen many times. V gene TRBV29-1 combines with J gene TRBJ1-1, with D possibly TRBD1 on 6 matching bases. The CDR3 contains 13 residues. Germline CDR1 is SQVTM and CDR2 is ANQGSEA. Trimming took off 6 bases at V and 0 bases at J, with 11 bases between the two ends. CDR3 in DNA: TGCAGCGTCCAGGGACACCTGAACACTGAAGCTTTCTTT. This sequence encodes CSVQGHLNTEAFF.

This clonotype appeared many times. The rearrangement joins TRBV29-1 to TRBJ2-5, with a weak D call TRBD2 (6 bases). The V end was cut by 4 bases, the J end by 9 bases, with 21 bases between. The CDR3 totals 14 residues. CDR1 is SQVTM, CDR2 ANQGSEA, per germline. The CDR3, as DNA: TGCAGCGTTGTTCTGCGGGAAGCAAAGAGACCCCAGTACTTC. It yields the protein CSVVLREAKRPQYF.

This clonotype showed up many times. The rearrangement links TRBV20-1 to TRBJ2-4; 7 nucleotides match TRBD1. Losses at the gene ends were 2 bases for V and 2 bases for J; bases not matched to a gene: 6. The CDR3 covers 15 residues. Germline V lookup: CDR1 DFQATT, CDR2 SNEGSKA (reference sequence). CDR3 amino acids: CSARKGGYSKNIQYF. The DNA for the CDR3 is TGCAGTGCTAGAAAAGGGGGCTATTCCAAAAACATTCAGTACTTC.

This clonotype was detected ten times or more. CDR3 nucleotide sequence: TGTGCCAGCAGTTCGGGACTAGCGGGGGGGCGCCGGCAGTTCTTC. Amino acids: CASSSGLAGGRRQFF. The J gene is TRBJ2-1, the V gene TRBV12-3 or TRBV12-4; TRBD2 matches at 16 bases. The CDR3 is 15 amino acids. V gave up 4 bases and J gave up 12 bases; unmatched junction bases: 6.

This clonotype was counted ten times or more. As DNA, the CDR3 is TGTGCCAGCAGCTTAGGGGTAGAGCCCTACGAGCAGTACTTC. This sequence encodes CASSLGVEPYEQYF. This chain links TRBV7-9 with TRBJ2-7; no reliable D call. CDR3 length: 14 amino acids. With 1 base removed from V and 2 bases from J, the gap between germline ends came to 9 bases. Germline-derived CDR1 and CDR2 are SEHNR and FQNEAQ (reference sequence). Variable domain in full (rest from reference TRBV7-9 and TRBJ2-7): DTGVSQNPRHKITKRGQNVTFRCDPISEHNRLYWYRQTLGQGPEFLTYFQNEAQLEKSRLLSDRFSAERPKGSFSTLEIQRTEQGDSAMYLCASSLGVEPYEQYFGPGTRLTVT.

This clonotype was recorded many times. The chain is built from TRBV29-1 and TRBJ1-2, with 9 bases fitting TRBD1. The germline gives CDR1 SQVTM, CDR2 ANQGSEA. The CDR3 has 13 residues. The ends lost 6 bases at V and 4 bases at J; junction bases unmatched: 6. CDR3 DNA: TGCAGCGTGTGGGACAGGGAAGGCTATGGCTACACCTTC. It specifies CSVWDREGYGYTF.

This clonotype has at least ten counts. The gene calls are TRBV10-3 and TRBJ2-1; perhaps TRBD2 as D (7 bases). V gave up 4 bases and J gave up 5 bases, with 15 bases separating them. The CDR3 loop spans 15 amino acids. Germline loops: CDR1 ENHRY, CDR2 SYGVKD. This CDR3 reads CAISGGLAAHNEQFF. The CDR3 bases are TGTGCCATCAGTGGGGGGCTAGCGGCTCACAATGAGCAGTTCTTC.

The chain is built from TRBV6-5 and TRBJ1-2, with unresolved D. Looked up from germline, CDR1 is MNHEY and CDR2 is SVGAGI. The CDR3 covers 15 residues. Trimming cost V 3 bases and J 2 bases, with 13 bases left between them. DNA for the CDR3: TGTGCCAGCAGTTATTTAAGTGCTGGAAACTATGGCTACACCTTC. It specifies CASSYLSAGNYGYTF.

This clonotype was seen repeatedly, ten times or more. V usage is TRBV7-6 and J usage is TRBJ2-6; TRBD1 aligns across 7 bases. The V gene end was trimmed by 5 bases and the J gene end by 1 base; junction bases not matched to a gene: 8. CDR3 length: 17 residues. Germline assignment: CDR1 SGHVS and CDR2 FNYEAQ. CDR3 sequence: CASSPPETGSGANVLTF. DNA of the CDR3: TGTGCCAGCAGCCCACCAGAGACAGGGTCTGGGGCCAACGTCCTGACTTTC.

This clonotype occurred many times. The chain uses TRBV29-1 and TRBJ1-4; D perhaps matches TRBD1 (5 bases). The CDR3 is 15 amino acids. Trimming removed 6 bases at V and 5 bases at J, with 19 bases between. Germline lookup yields CDR1 SQVTM and CDR2 ANQGSEA. The DNA for the CDR3 is TGCAGCGTCCGGGGCCATAAGGCCCTAAATGAAAAACTGTTTTTT. Translation: CSVRGHKALNEKLFF.

This clonotype showed up many times. This rearrangement joins TRBV7-3 to TRBJ2-6; 8 bases agree with TRBD2. The CDR3 is 15 amino acids. After removal of 6 bases from V and 2 bases from J, the junction contained 3 bases not matched to a gene. The germline gives CDR1 SGHTA, CDR2 FQGTGA. The CDR3 spells CASRPGGAGANVLTF. CDR3 nucleotides: TGTGCCAGCAGGCCCGGGGGGGCTGGGGCCAACGTCCTGACTTTC.

This clonotype was counted at least ten times. The chain uses TRBV7-2 and TRBJ1-2; weak D call: TRBD1 (5 bases). CDR3 length: 12 residues. V lost 3 bases and J 8 bases, leaving 10 bases between the germline ends. Germline V gives CDR1 SGHTA, CDR2 FQGNSA. The CDR3 protein is CASSLGGWGYTF. The CDR3 nucleotides read TGTGCCAGCAGCTTGGGGGGATGGGGCTACACCTTC.

This clonotype was seen many times. The J gene is TRBJ2-1, the V gene TRBV28, with 10 bases identical to TRBD2. CDR1 is MDHEN, CDR2 SYDVKM, per germline. J lost 10 bases, V lost 5 bases, and 11 bases had no gene match. This CDR3 contains 15 residues. The CDR3 DNA is TGTGCCAGCAGTCCGGCGAGCGGGAGGGCAGGGGAGCAGTTCTTC. This codes for CASSPASGRAGEQFF.

Many counts were recorded for this clonotype. The chain has TRBV7-9 and TRBJ2-7; 12 nucleotides agree with TRBD2. With V trimmed by 5 bases and J by 2 bases, 7 bases remained unmatched. The germline CDR1 and CDR2 sequences are SEHNR and FQNEAQ (reference sequence). The CDR3 spans 16 residues. The CDR3 region has the DNA TGTGCCAGCAGCCCAGCTAGCGGGGGGGCTGCCTACGAGCAGTACTTC. It yields the protein CASSPASGGAAYEQYF.

This clonotype was counted many times. The rearrangement joins TRBV5-6 to TRBJ1-5, with 10 bases fitting TRBD1. The germline V gene has CDR1 SGHDT and CDR2 YYEEEE. There are 17 residues in the CDR3. Losses at the gene ends were 0 bases for V and 1 base for J; bases not matched to a gene: 4. The CDR3 protein is CASSLAWGQGSNQPQHF. The CDR3 DNA sequence: TGTGCCAGCAGCTTGGCCTGGGGACAGGGGAGCAATCAGCCCCAGCATTTT.

The rearrangement links TRBV10-3 to TRBJ2-2; 8 bases agree with TRBD1. The CDR3 sequence is 12 residues long. Trimming removed 10 bases from V and 7 bases from J; junction bases left unmatched: 5. Per the germline V gene, CDR1 is ENHRY and CDR2 is SYGVKD. The CDR3 DNA is TGTGCCACCTCAGGGGGCGGCGGGGAGCTGTTTTTT. Protein product: CATSGGGGELFF.

This clonotype was counted many times. This CDR3 reads CASSPSGGNTEAFF. The CDR3 DNA is TGTGCCAGCAGCCCGTCGGGGGGAAATACTGAAGCTTTCTTT. The V call is TRBV7-3, the J call TRBJ1-1; perhaps TRBD1 as D (5 bases). Trimming removed 5 bases from V and 5 bases from J, with 15 bases in between. Germline V lookup: CDR1 SGHTA, CDR2 FQGTGA. The CDR3 extends over 14 amino acids.